Given below is one T cell receptor (beta chain) in context. The participants were between roughly 18 and 100 years old and came from 20 to 30 US areas. Authors' analysis steps: Amplification from reference gene primers served as the basis for estimated nucleated cell counts. Using immunoSEQ multiplex PCR, the repertoire was profiled, and TCRdb retains in-frame clones only, with some absent. V and J calls and clone size are those listed in that table; D and trimming were worked out from the DNA. The sample shows 210,000 or so clones, 75% to 85% of them seen only once. The CDR3 spans 17 residues. V trimming: 6 bases; J trimming: 3 bases; junction bases outside the gene matches: 16. CDR1 and CDR2 from the germline V gene are SNHLY and FYNNEI. The source of the sample is a study of blood T cell repertoires in COVID-19. Background on the study: The United States, Italy and Spain supplied acute and convalescent COVID-19 samples. T cells, B-cell-depleted T cells, or PBMCs supplied cDNA or gDNA.

The chain couples TRBV2 to TRBJ1-1; 7 nucleotides match TRBD1. Sequencing was done on a sample of PBMCs or T cells enriched from blood (not recorded which). The source of this sequence is a man aged 25-40 years with acute COVID-19. The DNA for the CDR3 is TGTGCCAGCAGGGTCGGTAGGGGGCGGGAATACGACACTGAAGCTTTCTTT. Amino acid sequence: CASRVGRGREYDTEAFF.